This TCR beta chain was observed in a study of shared clonotypes between healthy human individuals. Produced via immunoSEQ multiplex PCR; TCRdb's table is partial and in-frame only. The sample lists some 2.3 million clones, 80% to 95% seen once, with 0.39% in the top ten. The sample taken for sequencing was naive CD4+ T cells from PBMCs. Subset indicated: CD45RA+ positively selected. The origin of this receptor is a man between 18 and 29 years old in good health. Some clones in this sample may be carry-over from other donors' samples.

This chain's CDR3 is CASSLTGITNYGYTF. The CDR3 nucleotides are TGTGCCAGCAGTCTGACAGGGATCACTAACTATGGCTACACCTTC. The chain links TRBV2 to TRBJ1-2, with TRBD1 matching 7 bases. J was trimmed by 0 bases and V by 5 bases; bases with no gene match: 6. The CDR3 totals 15 residues. Germline CDR1 reads SNHLY; CDR2 reads FYNNEI. Full variable domain (remainder filled in from reference TRBV2 and TRBJ1-2): EPEVTQTPSHQVTQMGQEVILRCVPISNHLYFYWYRQILGQKVEFLVSFYNNEISEKSEIFDDQFSVERPDGSNFTLKIRSTKLEDSAMYFCASSLTGITNYGYTFGSGTRLTVV.